The next 29 T cell receptor beta chains were all read from a single sample in a study of T cell clones after liver transplantation. TCRdb keeps only in-frame clones here, not all; method: immunoSEQ multiplex PCR. The repertoire includes 98,000 or so clones, 82% of them detected once, and about 1% sits in the top ten. Sequences were derived from CD4+ T cells from blood, sampled before liver transplant. The receptors stem from a human donor who received a liver transplant.

This chain joins TRBV2 and TRBJ2-7, with 7 bases fitting TRBD1. This CDR3 is 17 amino acids long. Per germline, CDR1 SNHLY and CDR2 FYNNEI. V was pared by 7 bases and J by 1 base, with 16 bases of the junction left unmatched. CDR3 region: CASKREVLGTVSYEQYF. The CDR3 bases are TGTGCCAGCAAACGTGAAGTTTTAGGGACAGTTTCCTACGAGCAGTACTTC.

This clone was observed a handful of times. This chain connects TRBV6-5 to TRBJ1-2; 8 positions agree with TRBD1. CDR1 is MNHEY, CDR2 SVGAGI, per germline. Losses at the gene ends were 6 bases for V and 4 bases for J; bases not matched to a gene: 4. The CDR3 runs to 13 residues. CDR3 in DNA: TGTGCCAGCAGCCCAACAGGGGGCTATGGCTACACCTTC. It translates to CASSPTGGYGYTF.

This rearrangement joins TRBV28 to TRBJ2-7; D might be TRBD1 (6 bases). Per germline, CDR1 MDHEN and CDR2 SYDVKM. The CDR3 loop spans 11 amino acids. Trimming stripped 4 bases from V and 9 bases from J, with 10 bases between. The CDR3 nucleotides read TGTGCCAGCAGTTCCGACAGGTGGCAGTACTTC. Translation: CASSSDRWQYF. Looking up the rest from reference TRBV28 and TRBJ2-7 gives the full variable domain: DVKVTQSSRYLVKRTGEKVFLECVQDMDHENMFWYRQDPGLGLRLIYFSYDVKMKEKGDIPEGYSVSREKKERFSLILESASTNQTSMYLCASSSDRWQYFGPGTRLTVT.

This clone was counted between two and nine times. The rearrangement uses TRBV28 and TRBJ1-5; D might be TRBD1 (6 bases). Germline CDR1 is MDHEN and CDR2 is SYDVKM. Between the trimmed V and J ends, which lost 2 bases and 4 bases, there was a span of 6 bases. CDR3 length equals 13 residues. CDR3 bases: TGTGCCAGCAGTTTACAGGGGAATCAGCCCCAGCATTTT. Residues: CASSLQGNQPQHF.

CDR3 sequence: CASSERQVSFGGNTIYF. The CDR3 DNA follows: TGTGCCAGCAGTGAAAGACAGGTCTCATTTGGTGGAAACACCATATATTTT. The V and J genes are TRBV2 and TRBJ1-3, with D tentatively TRBD1 (6 bases). The CDR3 length is 17 residues. Germline CDR1 reads SNHLY; CDR2 reads FYNNEI. V was cut by 2 bases and J by 3 bases, with 17 bases left in between.

The rearrangement links TRBV28 to TRBJ2-7, with D perhaps TRBD1 or TRBD2 (5 bases each). CDR1 and CDR2 from the germline V gene are MDHEN and SYDVKM. V shed 9 bases and J shed 2 bases, with 11 bases lying between them. The CDR3 loop spans 12 amino acids. CDR3 bases: TGTGCCAGTACCGGGACCACCTACGAGCAGTACTTC. Encoded protein: CASTGTTYEQYF.

The chain employs TRBV7-3 and TRBJ2-7, with 11 bases aligning to TRBD1. This CDR3 region has 17 residues. The germline gives CDR1 SGHTA, CDR2 FQGTGA. V was clipped by 0 bases and J by 7 bases; unmatched bases: 11. The DNA for the CDR3 is TGTGCCAGCAGCTTAACCTCCGGACAGGGGGCTTCCCGGGAGCAGTACTTC. Translating gives CASSLTSGQGASREQYF.

This chain uses TRBV7-3 with TRBJ2-1, with TRBD1 identical over 10 bases. The V gene's germline CDR1 is SGHTA and CDR2 FQGTGA. This CDR3 has 14 amino acids. Losses at the gene ends were 6 bases for V and 5 bases for J; bases not matched to a gene: 4. The CDR3 DNA reads as TGTGCCAGCAGTCGGGACAGGGGCGACAATGAGCAGTTCTTC. The encoded protein is CASSRDRGDNEQFF.

This clone was seen only once. The CDR3 sequence: CASSLDAGGLGNEQFF. CDR3 DNA: TGTGCCAGCAGCTTAGATGCTGGAGGTCTCGGCAATGAGCAGTTCTTC. This chain uses TRBV11-2 with TRBJ2-1; possibly TRBD2 for D (5 bases). Germline V gene lookup returns CDR1 SGHAT and CDR2 FQNNGV. The CDR3 has 16 amino acids. Between the trimmed V and J ends, which lost 0 bases and 6 bases, there was a span of 15 bases.

The rearrangement links TRBV4-1 to TRBJ1-6; D might be TRBD1 (6 bases). The ends were cut back, 0 bases at V and 0 bases at J, with 12 bases in the middle. The CDR3 spans 18 residues. The germline gives CDR1 MGHRA, CDR2 YSYEKL. For the CDR3, the DNA is TGCGCCAGCAGCCAAGATGGGGGGCAGAGCTCCTATAATTCACCCCTCCACTTT. Its translation: CASSQDGGQSSYNSPLHF.

The chain links TRBV28 to TRBJ2-1; 11 bases fit TRBD2. The junction had 13 bases not matched to a gene; V was cut back by 6 bases and J by 6 bases. CDR3 length equals 17 residues. CDR1 and CDR2 (germline): MDHEN, SYDVKM. CDR3 in DNA: TGTGCCAGCAGCTCGGGGACACTAGCGGGAGTAGCCAATGAGCAGTTCTTC. It specifies CASSSGTLAGVANEQFF.

This clone is a singleton in its sample. The V and J genes are TRBV9 and TRBJ2-3; D ambiguous. CDR1 SGDLS and CDR2 YYNGEE come from the germline V gene. Trimming stripped 0 bases from V and 0 bases from J, with 8 bases between. This CDR3 has 15 amino acids. The CDR3 DNA reads TGTGCCAGCAGCGTAGACGGGTCTAGCACAGATACGCAGTATTTT. This sequence encodes CASSVDGSSTDTQYF.

The chain employs TRBV7-2 and TRBJ1-5; D not certain. There are 14 residues in the CDR3. Trimming shortened V by 5 bases and J by 7 bases, and 15 bases separated the two germline ends. Germline values: CDR1 SGHTA, CDR2 FQGNSA. Written as DNA, the CDR3 is TGTGCCAGCAGCCCAAGCCCTAAGGGACAGCCCCAGCATTTT. Translating it yields CASSPSPKGQPQHF. Full variable domain (rest looked up from reference TRBV7-2 and TRBJ1-5): GAGVSQSPSNKVTEKGKDVELRCDPISGHTALYWYRQSLGQGLEFLIYFQGNSAPDKSGLPSDRFSAERTGGSVSTLTIQRTQQEDSAVYLCASSPSPKGQPQHFGDGTRLSIL.

The V and J genes are TRBV27 and TRBJ1-2; D gene unclear. The ends were cut back, 7 bases at V and 0 bases at J, with 15 bases in the middle. CDR1 is MNHEY, CDR2 SMNVEV, per germline (reference sequence). The CDR3 is 15 residues long. The CDR3: CASTTRDRSNYGYTF. CDR3 nucleotides: TGTGCCAGCACCACACGTGATCGGTCTAACTATGGCTACACCTTC.

This sequence joins TRBV5-1 and TRBJ2-1; TRBD2 matches at 14 bases. V trimming: 6 bases; J trimming: 4 bases; junction bases outside the gene matches: 3. Germline values: CDR1 SGHRS, CDR2 YFSETQ. This CDR3 comprises 15 residues. The CDR3 nucleotides are TGCGCCAGCACCAGACTAGCGGGAGGGTACAATGAGCAGTTCTTC. This sequence encodes CASTRLAGGYNEQFF.

This clone appeared a single time. This chain uses TRBV19 with TRBJ1-4; D gene unclear. This CDR3 has 15 residues. Between the trimmed V and J ends, which lost 2 bases and 5 bases, there was a span of 12 bases. Germline-derived CDR1 and CDR2 are LNHDA and SQIVND (reference sequence). The CDR3 spells CASSIFGRLNEKLFF. DNA for the CDR3: TGTGCCAGTAGTATATTCGGGCGCCTGAATGAAAAACTGTTTTTT.

In nucleotides, the CDR3 is TGCGCCAGCAGTATGGCACAGGGGTTCACTGAAGCTTTCTTT. It encodes CASSMAQGFTEAFF. V usage is TRBV5-1 and J usage is TRBJ1-1, with 7 bases aligning to TRBD1. Germline assignment: CDR1 SGHRS and CDR2 YFSETQ. Germline trimming cut 5 bases from V and 4 bases from J; bases unmatched to any gene: 8. This CDR3 has 14 amino acids. The full variable domain, with the rest looked up from reference TRBV5-1 and TRBJ1-1, is KAGVTQTPRYLIKTRGQQVTLSCSPISGHRSVSWYQQTPGQGLQFLFEYFSETQRNKGNFPGRFSGRQFSNSRSEMNVSTLELGDSALYLCASSMAQGFTEAFFGQGTRLTVV.

The rearrangement links TRBV4-3 to TRBJ1-1; D is unclear. The CDR3 runs to 13 residues. V lost 5 bases, J lost 4 bases, and 11 bases lay in between. Germline V gene lookup returns CDR1 LGHNA and CDR2 YSLEER. CDR3 loop: CASSLRVGTEAFF. CDR3 sequence (DNA): TGCGCCAGCAGCTTAAGGGTGGGCACTGAAGCTTTCTTT.

The chain has TRBV7-2 and TRBJ1-1; D is perhaps TRBD1 (6 bases). V was clipped by 5 bases and J by 1 base, with 14 bases between them. CDR1 SGHTA and CDR2 FQGNSA come from the germline V gene. The CDR3 covers 15 residues. CDR3 loop: CASSPPQGGNTEAFF. The CDR3 DNA is TGTGCCAGCAGCCCCCCACAGGGTGGGAACACTGAAGCTTTCTTT.

This chain joins TRBV6-6 and TRBJ1-5; TRBD1 is a possible D gene (5 bases). CDR3 length: 14 amino acids. In germline, CDR1 is MNHNY, CDR2 SVGAGI (reference sequence). Deletions cut 1 base from V and 2 bases from J, with 6 bases between. The CDR3: CASSYLGGNQPQHF. The CDR3 DNA reads TGTGCCAGCAGTTACTTGGGGGGCAATCAGCCCCAGCATTTT.

The chain employs TRBV4-1 and TRBJ2-1; D is undetermined. In germline, CDR1 is MGHRA, CDR2 YSYEKL. V lost 4 bases to trimming and J lost 7 bases, with 20 bases between them. CDR3 length equals 16 residues. CDR3 nucleotides: TGCGCCAGCAGCCCTTTCCCAGTATCAACGATTAATGAGCAGTTCTTC. Translating it yields CASSPFPVSTINEQFF.

The chain links TRBV9 to TRBJ2-7; maybe TRBD1 (6 bases). The germline V gene encodes CDR1 SGDLS and CDR2 YYNGEE. V lost 3 bases and J 1 base, leaving 11 bases between the germline ends. The CDR3 length is 14 residues. CDR3 bases: TGTGCCAGCAGCGCCCGCAGGGGTTCCTACGAGCAGTACTTC. It translates to CASSARRGSYEQYF.

The V and J genes are TRBV9 and TRBJ1-6; D remains unclear. V lost 0 bases, J lost 3 bases, and 10 bases lay in between. This CDR3 contains 16 residues. Germline V gives CDR1 SGDLS, CDR2 YYNGEE. The CDR3, as DNA: TGTGCCAGCAGCGTAGAGGCGACGGGCTATAATTCACCCCTCCACTTT. Protein: CASSVEATGYNSPLHF.

CDR3 region: CASSPLDQSNTEAFF. In nucleotides, the CDR3 is TGTGCCAGCTCACCACTGGATCAGTCGAACACTGAAGCTTTCTTT. This sequence joins TRBV18 and TRBJ1-1; D ambiguous. Germline V lookup: CDR1 KGHSH, CDR2 LQKENI. V dropped 1 base and J dropped 1 base, with 10 bases sitting between them. The CDR3 sequence is 15 residues long.

This chain joins TRBV2 and TRBJ2-7; 8 bases match TRBD1. J was trimmed by 4 bases and V by 5 bases; bases with no gene match: 7. The CDR3 spans 14 residues. The V gene's germline CDR1 is SNHLY and CDR2 FYNNEI. This chain's CDR3 is CASSTGRTGYEQYF. The CDR3 DNA reads TGTGCCAGCAGTACGGGTCGGACAGGGTACGAGCAGTACTTC.

A note on this clone: The same CDR3 also results from other DNA sequences found in this sample. In DNA form, the CDR3 reads TGTGCCAGCAGTTACTCGACTTCAGAGCAGTTCTTC. Translating gives CASSYSTSEQFF. The chain is built from TRBV6-5 and TRBJ2-1; unclear D gene. The length of the CDR3 is 12 residues. V lost 0 bases and J lost 10, with 7 bases in between. Germline V gene data show CDR1 as MNHEY and CDR2 as SVGAGI.

This clone was found a few times. The chain recombines TRBV5-6 with TRBJ2-5; D unclear. V was pared by 0 bases and J by 0 bases, with 9 bases between. This CDR3 comprises 15 residues. Germline V gives CDR1 SGHDT, CDR2 YYEEEE. The CDR3 loop reads CASSLVQLYQETQYF. CDR3 bases: TGTGCCAGCAGCTTGGTCCAATTGTACCAAGAGACCCAGTACTTC.

DNA of the CDR3: TGTGCCAGCAGCTTATCGGGTCGGGGTGAGCAGTTCTTC. It specifies CASSLSGRGEQFF. The chain couples TRBV11-3 to TRBJ2-1; the D gene is possibly TRBD2 (5 bases). CDR3 length: 13 residues. Germline V gene data show CDR1 as SGHNT and CDR2 as YENEEA. The germline V and J ends were trimmed by 2 bases and 9 bases, with 11 bases remaining between them.

J is TRBJ1-1 and V is TRBV19; D call uncertain. Trimming removed 3 bases at V and 2 bases at J, with 10 bases between. CDR3 length: 14 amino acids. Germline-derived CDR1 and CDR2 are LNHDA and SQIVND (reference sequence). The CDR3 DNA reads as TGTGCCAGTAGTATGAGGTACAGTAACACTGAAGCTTTCTTT. This encodes CASSMRYSNTEAFF.